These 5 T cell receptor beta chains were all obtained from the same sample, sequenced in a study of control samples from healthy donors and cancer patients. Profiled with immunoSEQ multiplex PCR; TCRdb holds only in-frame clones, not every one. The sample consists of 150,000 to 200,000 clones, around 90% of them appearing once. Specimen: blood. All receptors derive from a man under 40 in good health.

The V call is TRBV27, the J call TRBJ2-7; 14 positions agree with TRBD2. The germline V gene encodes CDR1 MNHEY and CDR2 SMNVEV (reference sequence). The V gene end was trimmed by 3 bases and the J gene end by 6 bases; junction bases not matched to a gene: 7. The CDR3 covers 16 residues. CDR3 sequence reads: CASSFLGTSGRGEQYF. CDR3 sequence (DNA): TGTGCCAGCAGTTTCCTCGGGACTAGCGGGAGAGGCGAGCAGTACTTC.

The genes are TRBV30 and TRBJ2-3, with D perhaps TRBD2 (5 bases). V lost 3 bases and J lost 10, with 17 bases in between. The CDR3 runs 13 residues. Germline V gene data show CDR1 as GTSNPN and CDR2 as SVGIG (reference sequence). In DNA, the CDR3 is TGTGCCTGGAGCTCGGACTTGGGGTCGTCGCAGTATTTT. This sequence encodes CAWSSDLGSSQYF.

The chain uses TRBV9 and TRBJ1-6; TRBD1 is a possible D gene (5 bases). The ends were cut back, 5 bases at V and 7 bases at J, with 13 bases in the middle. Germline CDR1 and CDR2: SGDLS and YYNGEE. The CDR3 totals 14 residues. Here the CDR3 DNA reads TGTGCCAGCAGGGGGGGTAGGGCAAATTCACCCCTCCACTTT. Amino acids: CASRGGRANSPLHF.

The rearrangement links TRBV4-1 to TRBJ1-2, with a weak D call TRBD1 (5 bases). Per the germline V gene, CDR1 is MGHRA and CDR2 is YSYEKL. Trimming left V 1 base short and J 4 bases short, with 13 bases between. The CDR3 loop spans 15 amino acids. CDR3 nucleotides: TGCGCCAGCAGCCAAGGAGGGGAGGCGGTCTATGGCTACACCTTC. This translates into CASSQGGEAVYGYTF.

CDR3 protein: CASSTGLNSPLHF. CDR3 sequence (DNA): TGTGCCAGCAGTACAGGGCTTAATTCACCCCTCCACTTT. The chain couples TRBV2 to TRBJ1-6, with D perhaps matching TRBD1 (6 bases). Trimming pared 5 bases from V and 6 bases from J, leaving 8 bases between. CDR1 and CDR2 (germline): SNHLY, FYNNEI. The CDR3 runs 13 residues. The full variable domain, rest sourced from reference TRBV2 and TRBJ1-6, is EPEVTQTPSHQVTQMGQEVILRCVPISNHLYFYWYRQILGQKVEFLVSFYNNEISEKSEIFDDQFSVERPDGSNFTLKIRSTKLEDSAMYFCASSTGLNSPLHFGNGTRLTVT.